This TCR beta chain originates from a study of T-cell reconstitution after alpha-beta-depleted transplantation in children. Per the germline V gene, CDR1 is SEHNR and CDR2 is FQNEAQ (reference sequence). The germline V and J ends were trimmed by 5 bases and 12 bases, with 11 bases remaining between them. The CDR3 sequence is 11 residues long. Study-wide results and limits: Day-60 TCRbeta diversity that was high in some patients was derived from surviving recipient T cells and thymic progenitors. Hyperexpanded clones declined; after one year, newly produced T cells mostly supplied diversity. Several hundred expanded graft clones reportedly gave rise to the alpha-beta T cells present about two months after transplant.

Preparation of the TCRbeta library was carried out with unique molecular identifiers. TCRdb ran MiXCR on the PCR reads and lists one entry per CDR3 protein. This table has around 300,000 distinct CDR3 sequences, around 10% appearing once. This clonotype was observed many times. The target antigen is unknown. This clonotype was obtained from a boy in the first two years of life with acute myeloid leukemia, due to receive a stem cell transplant. The chain joins TRBV7-9 to TRBJ2-1; D is unclear. The sample consisted of PBMCs, taken before TCRalphabeta/CD19-depleted stem cell transplant. CDR3 DNA: TGTGCCAGCAGCGTTATACGGAGGCAGTTCTTC. This codes for CASSVIRRQFF. Drawing the rest from reference TRBV7-9 and TRBJ2-1, the complete variable domain is DTGVSQNPRHKITKRGQNVTFRCDPISEHNRLYWYRQTLGQGPEFLTYFQNEAQLEKSRLLSDRFSAERPKGSFSTLEIQRTEQGDSAMYLCASSVIRRQFFGPGTRLTVL.